This T cell receptor (beta chain) is drawn from a study of shared clonotypes between healthy human individuals. Study information: CD4 naive and CD4 memory each took three plates per donor, while CD8 naive took two and CD8 memory one.

The CDR3 is 13 residues long. Germline V gene data show CDR1 as SGHNT and CDR2 as YYREEE (reference sequence). Trimming left V 3 bases short and J 5 bases short, with 12 bases between. Profiled with immunoSEQ multiplex PCR; TCRdb holds only in-frame clones, not every one. Found here are some 300,000 clones, around four fifths of them singletons; the top ten hold roughly 10%. The chain employs TRBV5-4 and TRBJ2-7; D is ambiguous. This TCR was sampled from a man aged 30 to 45 in good health. The sample taken for sequencing was memory CD4+ T cells sorted from blood. Subset denoted: CD45RA-negative fraction. For the CDR3, the DNA is TGTGCCAGCAGCTCCACATTGACCGACGAGCAGTACTTC. It encodes CASSSTLTDEQYF.